This T cell receptor beta chain was found in a study of Ad26.COV2.S vaccination and SARS-CoV-2 variants. TCRdb keeps only in-frame clones here, not all; method: immunoSEQ multiplex PCR. Altogether roughly 680,000 clones are present, about 89% being singletons, with the ten largest covering approximately 1.5%. With respect to this clone: Antigen specificity is unknown.

Study results and caveats: A substantial breadth of spike-specific CD8+ and CD4+ T cell responses after vaccination has been reported.

Treatment denoted: 19 received Ad26.COV2.S at low or high dose, single or two shots; several received placebo; per-sample allocation not given. The samples date from day 63 after the first vaccine or placebo injection. A Boston donor was an adult aged 18-55 years. Vaccination employed an Ad26 vector expressing the Wuhan-strain SARS-CoV-2 spike. The specimen was peripheral blood, collected in a trial of Ad26.COV2.S vaccine versus placebo. The clonotype was recovered from a person aged 18-65 years who received the Ad26.COV2.S COVID-19 vaccine or a placebo.

The CDR3 DNA is TGTGCCAGCAGTGCACCCCGGGACAGGGGGCAGTACGAGCAGTACTTC. The encoded protein is CASSAPRDRGQYEQYF. V usage is TRBV6-1 and J usage is TRBJ2-7; 12 bases align to TRBD1. Germline values: CDR1 MNHNS, CDR2 SASEGT. The CDR3 totals 16 residues. V gave up 4 bases and J gave up 4 bases; unmatched junction bases: 8.